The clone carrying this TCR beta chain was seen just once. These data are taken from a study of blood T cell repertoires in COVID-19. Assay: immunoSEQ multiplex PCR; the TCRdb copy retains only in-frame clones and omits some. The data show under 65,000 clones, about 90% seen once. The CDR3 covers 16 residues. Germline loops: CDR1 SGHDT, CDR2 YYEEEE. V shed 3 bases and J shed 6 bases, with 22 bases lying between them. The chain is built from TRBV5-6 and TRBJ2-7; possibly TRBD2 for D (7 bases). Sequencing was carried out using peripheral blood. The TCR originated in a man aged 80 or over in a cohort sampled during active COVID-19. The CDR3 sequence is CASSSRRGGGFIEQYF. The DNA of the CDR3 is TGTGCCAGCAGCTCTCGCCGCGGGGGCGGGTTTATCGAGCAGTACTTC.